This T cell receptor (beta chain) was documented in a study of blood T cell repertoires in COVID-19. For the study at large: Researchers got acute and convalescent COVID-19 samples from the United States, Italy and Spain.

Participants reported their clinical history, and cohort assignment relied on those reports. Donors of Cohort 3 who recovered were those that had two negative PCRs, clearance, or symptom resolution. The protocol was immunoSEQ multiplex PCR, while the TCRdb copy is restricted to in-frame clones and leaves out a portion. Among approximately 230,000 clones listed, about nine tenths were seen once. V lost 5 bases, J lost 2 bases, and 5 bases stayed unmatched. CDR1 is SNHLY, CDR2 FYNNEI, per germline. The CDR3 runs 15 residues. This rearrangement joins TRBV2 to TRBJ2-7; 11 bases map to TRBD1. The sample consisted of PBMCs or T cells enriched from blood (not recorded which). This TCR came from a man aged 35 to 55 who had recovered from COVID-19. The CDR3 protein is CASSSGTGGAYEQYF. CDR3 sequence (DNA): TGTGCCAGCAGTTCCGGGACAGGGGGGGCCTACGAGCAGTACTTC. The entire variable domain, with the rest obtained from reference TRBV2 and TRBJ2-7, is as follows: EPEVTQTPSHQVTQMGQEVILRCVPISNHLYFYWYRQILGQKVEFLVSFYNNEISEKSEIFDDQFSVERPDGSNFTLKIRSTKLEDSAMYFCASSSGTGGAYEQYFGPGTRLTVT.